These T cell receptor beta chains were read from a single sample in a study. MiXCR, applied by TCRdb to the RT-PCR reads, yields one record per CDR3 protein. The sample consists of hundreds of thousands of distinct CDR3 sequences, 14% of them appearing once. Input material: memory CD4+ T cells from blood. The receptors stem from a female donor in good health, serving as a healthy control. Both conserved end residues are part of each CDR3. D genes are given only for firm matches. Some rows have no size entry. The others give once, few or many, or a class for an expanded clone.

v_gene	d_gene	j_gene	abundance	CDR3aa	CDR3nt
TRBV20-1	.	TRBJ2-1	many	CSARSVYSRADSYNEQFF	TGCAGTGCTAGATCTGTCTACTCCCGGGCAGACTCCTACAATGAGCAGTTCTTC
TRBV5-1	.	TRBJ1-6	many	CASSLGDRPANSPLHF	TGCGCCAGCAGCTTGGGCGACCGCCCGGCCAATTCACCCCTCCACTTT
TRBV7-2	.	TRBJ2-3	many	CASSLEVGSDTQYF	TGTGCCAGCAGCTTAGAAGTGGGTTCAGATACGCAGTATTTT
TRBV29-1	.	TRBJ2-7	.	CSVGVDGSYEQYF	TGCAGCGTTGGAGTCGACGGATCCTACGAGCAGTACTTC
TRBV7-3	TRBD1	TRBJ2-3	many	CASSRGGQGTSDTQYF	TGTGCCAGCAGCCGCGGGGGACAGGGGACTTCGGATACGCAGTATTTT
TRBV20-1	.	TRBJ1-6	few	CSATRGRGSSYNSPLHF	TGCAGTGCAACCAGGGGCAGGGGCAGCTCCTATAATTCACCCCTCCACTTT
TRBV5-1	TRBD1	TRBJ1-2	few	CASSIAGGTAYGYTF	TGCGCCAGCAGCATCGCAGGGGGCACGGCGTATGGCTACACCTTC
TRBV5-1	.	TRBJ2-3	.	CASSLAVTGRSTDTQYF	TGCGCCAGCAGCTTGGCCGTAACGGGACGGAGCACAGATACGCAGTATTTT
TRBV11-2	.	TRBJ2-3	many	CASSLDPPGLSTQYF	TGTGCCAGCAGCTTAGATCCCCCGGGACTCTCCACGCAGTATTTT
TRBV6-2/TRBV6-3	TRBD2	TRBJ2-1	.	CASLLTSGLEQFF	TGTGCCAGCCTTTTGACTAGCGGGCTCGAGCAGTTCTTC
TRBV6-5	TRBD2	TRBJ2-1	.	CASSYSRGLAGVGIYNEQFF	TGTGCCAGCAGTTACTCCCGAGGGCTAGCGGGAGTCGGTATCTACAATGAGCAGTTCTTC
TRBV5-1	.	TRBJ2-2	many	CASSLYVGRSGELFF	TGCGCCAGCAGCCTATACGTGGGTCGATCCGGGGAGCTGTTTTTT
TRBV5-1	.	TRBJ2-3	few	CASSLEAVSTDTQYF	TGCGCCAGCAGCTTGGAAGCAGTCAGCACAGATACGCAGTATTTT
TRBV5-4	.	TRBJ1-2	.	CASSSDWSRTNYGYTF	TGTGCCAGCAGCTCAGATTGGAGTCGGACTAACTATGGCTACACCTTC
TRBV2	.	TRBJ2-1	.	CASRVSGGYNEQFF	TGTGCCAGCAGGGTTAGCGGAGGCTACAATGAGCAGTTCTTC
TRBV20-1	TRBD1	TRBJ1-5	many	CSANTGQGANQPQHF	TGCAGTGCTAACACGGGACAGGGGGCAAATCAGCCCCAGCATTTT
TRBV7-2	TRBD2	TRBJ2-1	many	CASSLAGLAGDEQFF	TGTGCCAGCAGCTTAGCTGGACTAGCGGGCGATGAGCAGTTCTTC
TRBV6-2/TRBV6-3	TRBD1	TRBJ2-2	.	CASRTGGINTGELFF	TGTGCCAGCAGAACAGGGGGAATTAACACCGGGGAGCTGTTTTTT
TRBV20-1	TRBD2	TRBJ2-1	few	CSAEELAGGPDRGDEQFF	TGCAGTGCCGAGGAACTAGCGGGAGGGCCGGACCGAGGGGATGAGCAGTTCTTC
TRBV20-1	.	TRBJ1-2	many	CSASGGVVTEIYGYTF	TGCAGTGCTAGTGGGGGGGTGGTAACAGAAATCTATGGCTACACCTTC
TRBV6-6	.	TRBJ2-4	.	CASSYSIIEGKNIQYF	TGTGCCAGCAGTTACTCGATCATTGAAGGCAAAAACATTCAGTACTTC
TRBV20-1	.	TRBJ1-6	few	CSARNYPNSPLHF	TGCAGTGCTAGGAACTACCCTAATTCACCCCTCCACTTT
TRBV5-1	.	TRBJ1-5	many	CASSVSPTGGANQPQHF	TGCGCCAGCAGCGTCAGCCCCACAGGTGGAGCCAATCAGCCCCAGCATTTT
TRBV3-1	.	TRBJ1-1	many	CASSQLMVAEAFF	TGTGCCAGCAGCCAACTAATGGTGGCTGAAGCTTTCTTT
TRBV20-1	.	TRBJ2-5	.	CSLQSQETQYF	TGCAGTCTACAGTCCCAAGAGACCCAGTACTTC
TRBV24-1	.	TRBJ1-5	few	CATSDSSFGYQPQHF	TGTGCCACCAGTGATTCCTCCTTCGGCTATCAGCCCCAGCATTTT
TRBV6-6	.	TRBJ1-3	many	CASSYGGRGNTIYF	TGTGCCAGCAGTTACGGAGGGAGGGGAAACACCATATATTTT
TRBV20-1	.	TRBJ2-3	few	CSAFSGPDTQYF	TGCAGTGCATTCTCTGGCCCAGATACGCAGTATTTT
TRBV5-6	TRBD2	TRBJ2-3	.	CASSPRLAGGPTDTQYF	TGTGCCAGCAGCCCCAGACTAGCGGGGGGGCCGACAGATACGCAGTATTTT
TRBV12-3/TRBV12-4	.	TRBJ2-2	.	CATSADTNTGDLFF	TGTGCCACCTCCGCAGATACGAACACCGGGGATCTGTTTTTT
TRBV20-1	TRBD2	TRBJ2-3	.	CSARVAGGPSTDTQYF	TGCAGTGCTAGGGTAGCGGGAGGGCCCTCGACAGATACGCAGTATTTT
TRBV24-1	.	TRBJ1-2	few	CATSEETGQHPGGYTF	TGTGCCACCAGTGAAGAGACAGGCCAGCATCCTGGTGGCTACACCTTC
TRBV12-3/TRBV12-4	.	TRBJ1-3	.	CASSPRSPLSSGNTIYF	TGTGCCAGCAGTCCGCGGTCCCCCCTAAGCTCTGGAAACACCATATATTTT
TRBV20-1	.	TRBJ1-1	many	CSARKGRRTEAFF	TGCAGTGCTAGAAAGGGGCGACGGACTGAAGCTTTCTTT
TRBV27	TRBD2	TRBJ2-1	few	CASSPLRIRTSGSDEQFF	TGTGCCAGCAGTCCCTTGCGAATCCGGACTAGCGGGAGTGATGAGCAGTTCTTC
TRBV11-2	.	TRBJ2-3	few	CASSLDRTARQYF	TGTGCCAGCAGCTTAGATCGGACAGCGAGGCAGTATTTT
TRBV2	TRBD2	TRBJ2-1	few	CASSERGGESYNEQFF	TGTGCCAGCAGTGAACGGGGGGGCGAGTCCTACAATGAGCAGTTCTTC
TRBV6-2/TRBV6-3	.	TRBJ1-1	few	CASSYSGVNTEAFF	TGTGCCAGCAGTTACTCGGGGGTGAACACTGAAGCTTTCTTT
TRBV4-3	.	TRBJ1-2	few	CASSIHEGPYTF	TGCGCCAGCAGTATACATGAGGGACCCTACACCTTC
TRBV5-1	TRBD1	TRBJ2-3	.	CASSFLTGDTDTQYF	TGCGCCAGCAGCTTCTTGACAGGGGACACAGATACGCAGTATTTT
TRBV12-3/TRBV12-4	.	TRBJ2-1	many	CASSHVRLEQFF	TGTGCCAGCAGCCACGTACGACTGGAGCAGTTCTTC
TRBV7-2	.	TRBJ1-5	few	CASSLGPAGGQPQHF	TGTGCCAGCAGCTTAGGGCCCGCTGGAGGTCAGCCCCAGCATTTT
TRBV20-1	TRBD2	TRBJ2-1	few	CSASRLAGYNEQFF	TGCAGTGCTAGTCGGCTAGCGGGATACAATGAGCAGTTCTTC